This T cell receptor beta chain was recorded in a study of T cell responses to AZD1222 COVID-19 vaccine. V lost 1 base, J lost 6 bases, and 13 bases lay in between. CDR1 and CDR2 (germline): LGHDT, YNNKEL (reference sequence). The CDR3 has 15 amino acids. Clones were read by immunoSEQ multiplex PCR, and TCRdb kept only the in-frame ones, dropping some. The repertoire has 170,000 or so clones, about 93% of them found once; the top ten carry about 1%. The sample consisted of peripheral blood, taken 28 days after the second dose of the MenACWY control vaccine. This TCR derives from an adult who received the MenACWY meningococcal vaccine as a control. The chain employs TRBV3-1 (or the pseudogene TRBV3-2) and TRBJ2-1; TRBD1 or TRBD2 may be the D gene (6 bases each). The CDR3 here is CASSQVGGRSNEQFF. CDR3 DNA sequence: TGTGCCAGCAGCCAAGTCGGGGGCCGATCCAATGAGCAGTTCTTC.